The next 26 T cell receptor beta chains were all read from a single sample in a study of OX40 agonist ivuxolimab in advanced cancers. Clones were read by immunoSEQ multiplex PCR, and TCRdb kept only the in-frame ones, dropping some. The data show 65,000 to 100,000 clones, roughly 94% seen once. Sequenced here: CD4+ or CD8+ T cells sorted from blood, sampled in a trial of the OX40 agonist ivuxolimab. The receptors shown here come from an adult with an advanced solid tumor such as melanoma, head and neck, liver or kidney cancer.

The chain links TRBV27 to TRBJ2-1; TRBD2 aligns across 8 bases. The CDR3 is 16 residues long. Per the germline V gene, CDR1 is MNHEY and CDR2 is SMNVEV (reference sequence). The V gene end was trimmed by 5 bases and the J gene end by 5 bases; junction bases not matched to a gene: 11. The CDR3 reads CASSKAKRGLDNEQFF. The CDR3, as DNA: TGTGCCAGCAGTAAAGCCAAGCGGGGGTTGGACAATGAGCAGTTCTTC.

The V and J genes are TRBV6-5 and TRBJ1-6; D uncertain. Trimming took off 6 bases at V and 10 bases at J, with 19 bases between the two ends. The CDR3 is 15 residues long. In germline, CDR1 is MNHEY, CDR2 SVGAGI. The CDR3 nucleotides read TGTGCCAGCAGGCGTTATAACGGAGGGCCCTCACCCCTCCACTTT. Translation gives CASRRYNGGPSPLHF.

The chain has TRBV19 and TRBJ1-1; 7 positions match TRBD1. Trimming removed 9 bases from V and 2 bases from J; junction bases left unmatched: 9. CDR1 LNHDA and CDR2 SQIVND come from the germline V gene (reference sequence). The CDR3 is 14 amino acids. This chain's CDR3 is CASTLGQANTEAFF. The CDR3 nucleotides are TGTGCCAGCACACTAGGACAGGCCAACACTGAAGCTTTCTTT.

V usage is TRBV5-1 and J usage is TRBJ2-5; 9 nucleotides align to TRBD1. Near its end, the DNA agrees better with TRBJ2-7, so the J call may be wrong. CDR1 is SGHRS, CDR2 YFSETQ, per germline. The CDR3 runs to 14 residues. The CDR3 region has the DNA TGCGCCAGCAGCTTGTCGGGACAGGGATACGAGCAGTACTTC. Protein: CASSLSGQGYEQYF.

The chain joins TRBV11-2 to TRBJ2-2; no definite D call. Germline V gene sequence: CDR1 SGHAT, CDR2 FQNNGV. V lost 5 bases and J lost 4, with 5 bases in between. The CDR3 has 12 residues. The chain's CDR3 is CASSRSTGELFF. Written as DNA, the CDR3 is TGTGCCAGCAGCCGCTCCACCGGGGAGCTGTTTTTT.

The V and J genes are TRBV6-5 and TRBJ2-7, with 7 nucleotides matching TRBD1. Germline V gene data show CDR1 as MNHEY and CDR2 as SVGAGI. The ends lost 2 bases at V and 0 bases at J; junction bases unmatched: 4. CDR3 size: 15 residues. The chain's CDR3 is CASSYGTAHSYEQYF. The CDR3 DNA reads TGTGCCAGCAGTTACGGGACAGCTCACTCCTACGAGCAGTACTTC.

The chain links TRBV30 to TRBJ2-1; maybe TRBD2 (6 bases). Trimming stripped 2 bases from V and 6 bases from J, with 8 bases between. Per germline, CDR1 GTSNPN and CDR2 SVGIG (reference sequence). CDR3 length: 12 amino acids. DNA for the CDR3: TGTGCCTGGAGTAGGGACTTCAATGAGCAGTTCTTC. As protein: CAWSRDFNEQFF.

This chain joins TRBV5-1 and TRBJ2-3, with 9 nucleotides matching TRBD1. Looked up from germline, CDR1 is SGHRS and CDR2 is YFSETQ. The V and J ends lost 4 bases and 5 bases, in that order; junction bases with no gene match: 14. This CDR3 comprises 17 residues. The CDR3 coding sequence is TGCGCCAGCAGCCCTGAGCGGGGACAGGGTATAATAGATACGCAGTATTTT. Protein product: CASSPERGQGIIDTQYF.

The rearrangement joins TRBV9 to TRBJ2-2; D might be TRBD2 (6 bases). The CDR3 runs 15 residues. The V end lost 4 bases, the J end lost 4 bases, and 14 bases lay between the germline ends. Germline lookup yields CDR1 SGDLS and CDR2 YYNGEE. In nucleotides, the CDR3 is TGTGCCAGCAGCCCCAGGAGGGGACCCACCGGGGAGCTGTTTTTT. It is translated as CASSPRRGPTGELFF.

The chain uses TRBV7-2 and TRBJ1-2; D uncertain. Germline loops: CDR1 SGHTA, CDR2 FQGNSA. Trimming took off 9 bases at V and 2 bases at J, with 13 bases between the two ends. The CDR3 has 13 residues. CDR3 sequence: CASEGGANYGYTF. CDR3 DNA sequence: TGTGCCAGTGAAGGTGGCGCGAACTATGGCTACACCTTC.

This clone has just one count. This chain connects TRBV5-1 to TRBJ2-7; maybe TRBD1 (6 bases). Deletions cut 1 base from V and 0 bases from J, with 8 bases between. The CDR3 is 14 residues long. The germline V gene has CDR1 SGHRS and CDR2 YFSETQ. The CDR3 bases are TGCGCCAGCAGCTTGCCGGGACACTCCTACGAGCAGTACTTC. Translated: CASSLPGHSYEQYF.

V and J are TRBV9 and TRBJ2-1; D not certain. Looked up from germline, CDR1 is SGDLS and CDR2 is YYNGEE. V lost 0 bases and J lost 4, with 2 bases in between. CDR3 length: 12 amino acids. CDR3 DNA: TGTGCCAGCAGCGTAGGGTACAATGAGCAGTTCTTC. Translated: CASSVGYNEQFF.

The chain joins TRBV28 to TRBJ1-6; D is possibly TRBD1 (6 bases). The CDR3 covers 14 residues. Germline lookup yields CDR1 MDHEN and CDR2 SYDVKM. Trimming removed 5 bases at V and 10 bases at J, with 15 bases between. CDR3 sequence: CASSTRQGHSPLHF. DNA for the CDR3: TGTGCCAGCAGTACACGGCAGGGGCACTCACCCCTCCACTTT.

This chain links TRBV15 with TRBJ2-7; 11 bases match TRBD1. The CDR3 has 14 amino acids. V dropped 5 bases and J dropped 6; count of bases not matched to a gene: 6. Germline CDR1 and CDR2: LNHNV and YYDKDF (reference sequence). The CDR3 coding sequence is TGTGCCACCAGCGCCGGACAGGGGGCATTCGAGCAGTACTTC. It specifies CATSAGQGAFEQYF.

This chain links TRBV9 with TRBJ2-5, with D perhaps TRBD1 (6 bases). CDR3 length equals 15 residues. Germline CDR1 reads SGDLS; CDR2 reads YYNGEE. V dropped 0 bases and J dropped 4 bases, with 13 bases sitting between them. CDR3 region: CASSVEGVWAETQYF. In nucleotides, the CDR3 is TGTGCCAGCAGCGTAGAGGGGGTCTGGGCAGAGACCCAGTACTTC.

This chain uses TRBV28 with TRBJ1-1, with a possible D match to TRBD1 (5 bases). The germline CDR1 and CDR2 sequences are MDHEN and SYDVKM. The germline V and J ends were trimmed by 3 bases and 7 bases, with 15 bases remaining between them. The CDR3 is 14 residues long. The CDR3 loop is CASSFSPGDNEAFF. Here the CDR3 DNA reads TGTGCCAGCAGTTTTAGCCCGGGGGATAATGAAGCTTTCTTT.

This chain uses TRBV4-1 with TRBJ1-1, with D perhaps matching TRBD1 (6 bases). From germline, CDR1 is MGHRA and CDR2 YSYEKL. There are 15 residues in the CDR3. V was cut by 1 base and J by 5 bases, with 14 bases left in between. The CDR3 nucleotides are TGCGCCAGCAGCCAAGGGACAGCCCTTGGGACTGAAGCTTTCTTT. Its protein is CASSQGTALGTEAFF.

This clone was counted a single time. The CDR3 region is CASCGVYSTDTQYF. The CDR3 DNA follows: TGTGCCAGCTGCGGGGTGTACAGCACAGATACGCAGTATTTT. This chain uses TRBV28 with TRBJ2-3; perhaps TRBD2 as D (6 bases). Germline V gives CDR1 MDHEN, CDR2 SYDVKM. The V and J ends lost 8 bases and 0 bases respectively, with 12 bases between them. CDR3 length equals 14 residues. Variable domain in full (rest from reference TRBV28 and TRBJ2-3): DVKVTQSSRYLVKRTGEKVFLECVQDMDHENMFWYRQDPGLGLRLIYFSYDVKMKEKGDIPEGYSVSREKKERFSLILESASTNQTSMYLCASCGVYSTDTQYFGPGTRLTVL.

CDR3 coding DNA: TGTGCCAGCAGTGAGGGCAGGGGCGTACCCGAGCAGTACTTC. This sequence encodes CASSEGRGVPEQYF. The chain joins TRBV2 to TRBJ2-7; D might be TRBD1 (6 bases). The length of the CDR3 is 14 residues. Trimming shortened V by 3 bases and J by 6 bases, and 15 bases separated the two germline ends. Germline V lookup: CDR1 SNHLY, CDR2 FYNNEI.

The chain combines TRBV4-1 with TRBJ1-2, with D hard to call. Germline V lookup: CDR1 MGHRA, CDR2 YSYEKL. The CDR3 has 15 residues. Between the trimmed V and J ends, which lost 5 bases and 8 bases, there was a span of 21 bases. Here the CDR3 DNA reads TGCGCCAGCAGCACCCCGGGCCATGGGTTGGGCGGCTACACCTTC. Translated, it gives CASSTPGHGLGGYTF.

The chain recombines TRBV11-3 with TRBJ2-3; D possibly corresponds to TRBD1 (5 bases). Trimming stripped 6 bases from V and 1 base from J, with 11 bases between. This CDR3 region has 14 residues. Germline V CDR1 and CDR2: SGHNT, YENEEA. CDR3 amino acids: CASSDSLGTDTQYF. The CDR3 DNA reads as TGTGCCAGCAGTGACAGTCTCGGCACAGATACGCAGTATTTT.

About this clone itself: It is likely a read error, because the conserved phenylalanine at the end of the CDR3 is missing. No DNA is shown, since the ends of the CDR3 on it are uncertain; the CDR3 is the one TCRdb lists. The chain combines TRBV5-4 with TRBJ2-3; the D call in the table, TRBD2, was not verified against the DNA. From germline, CDR1 is SGHNT and CDR2 YYREEE (reference sequence). Inclusive of both ends, the CDR3 amounts to 13 amino acids. Here the CDR3 reads CASSFAGTSPRHI.

V and J are TRBV5-1 and TRBJ2-5; D may be TRBD2 (5 bases). Looked up from germline, CDR1 is SGHRS and CDR2 is YFSETQ. The CDR3 consists of 17 residues. The V end lost 4 bases, the J end lost 1 base, and 20 bases lay between the germline ends. The CDR3 reads CASSLRGWAELQETQYF. The CDR3 bases are TGCGCCAGCAGCCTCCGAGGGTGGGCAGAACTCCAAGAGACCCAGTACTTC.

CDR3 sequence (DNA): TGTGCCAGAAGCTTAAAACAGGGGGACGAAAAACTGTTTTTT. Translation gives CARSLKQGDEKLFF. The gene calls are TRBV7-5 and TRBJ1-4; TRBD1, as called in the table, went unchecked against the DNA. TRBV7-5 is recorded as a pseudogene. CDR3 length: 14 residues.

This clone was counted once. The chain uses TRBV4-3 and TRBJ2-7; 9 positions match TRBD2. Germline CDR1 and CDR2: LGHNA and YSLEER. J lost 2 bases, V lost 0 bases, and 5 bases had no gene match. The length of the CDR3 is 16 residues. The CDR3 bases are TGCGCCAGCAGCCAAGACAGGACTAGCGAGACCTACGAGCAGTACTTC. This gives the protein CASSQDRTSETYEQYF.

The chain couples TRBV18 to TRBJ2-5; TRBD1 matches 7 bases. Germline V gene sequence: CDR1 KGHSH, CDR2 LQKENI. V was pared by 4 bases and J by 5 bases, with 13 bases of the junction left unmatched. The CDR3 runs to 16 residues. CDR3 nucleotide sequence: TGTGCCAGCTCACAGAACAGGGGCGGCGTTGATGAGACCCAGTACTTC. Protein product: CASSQNRGGVDETQYF.